What follows are 8 T cell receptor beta chains derived from one specimen sequenced in a study of shared clonotypes between healthy human individuals. TCRdb's table, derived via immunoSEQ multiplex PCR, lists solely in-frame clones and lacks some. The sample contains 2 million to 2.5 million clones, roughly 94% of which appear only once. Sequenced: naive CD4+ T cells sorted from blood. Regarding subset: CD45RA+ positively selected. These TCRs come from a man aged 18 to 30 in good health.

This clone was detected only once. This chain connects TRBV9 to TRBJ2-3; 15 bases agree with TRBD2. CDR3 length: 15 amino acids. Germline V gene sequence: CDR1 SGDLS, CDR2 YYNGEE. With V trimmed by 2 bases and J by 6 bases, 1 base remained unmatched. The CDR3 nucleotides read TGTGCCAGCAGCGTCGGGACTAGCGGGAGGGATACGCAGTATTTT. It translates to CASSVGTSGRDTQYF.

The gene calls are TRBV11-2 and TRBJ1-4; D is unresolved. This CDR3 region has 13 residues. The V and J ends lost 3 bases and 2 bases respectively, with 4 bases between them. Per the germline V gene, CDR1 is SGHAT and CDR2 is FQNNGV. CDR3 coding DNA: TGTGCCAGCAGCTTTCTTACTAATGAAAAACTGTTTTTT. The encoded protein is CASSFLTNEKLFF.

The sample holds a few counts of this clone. V usage is TRBV4-1 and J usage is TRBJ1-2; D is perhaps TRBD1 (5 bases). The CDR3 consists of 15 residues. Germline lookup yields CDR1 MGHRA and CDR2 YSYEKL. The germline V and J ends were trimmed by 1 base and 4 bases, with 13 bases remaining between them. The CDR3 spells CASSQVQGGTYGYTF. The CDR3 coding sequence is TGCGCCAGCAGCCAAGTTCAAGGAGGGACCTATGGCTACACCTTC.

The chain joins TRBV30 to TRBJ1-5, with a possible D match to TRBD1 (5 bases). The CDR3 is 13 residues long. The germline CDR1 and CDR2 sequences are GTSNPN and SVGIG (reference sequence). V lost 0 bases, J lost 7 bases, and 10 bases lay in between. The CDR3 region has the DNA TGTGCCTGGAGTGTAGGGACGGGGCAGCCCCAGCATTTT. Protein sequence: CAWSVGTGQPQHF.

The gene calls are TRBV10-3 and TRBJ1-1; no clear D. Germline values: CDR1 ENHRY, CDR2 SYGVKD. This CDR3 contains 12 residues. Deletions cut 0 bases from V and 7 bases from J, with 6 bases between. The CDR3 loop reads CAISESSGEAFF. The CDR3 DNA is TGTGCCATCAGTGAGTCAAGCGGTGAAGCTTTCTTT.

As concerns this clone: This specimen includes other DNA sequences encoding the same CDR3. The chain couples TRBV11-2 to TRBJ1-2; D call uncertain. Germline V CDR1 and CDR2: SGHAT, FQNNGV. V lost 5 bases and J 8 bases, leaving 9 bases between the germline ends. The CDR3 contains 11 residues. For the CDR3, the DNA is TGTGCCAGCAGCCCCGGAGGGGGCTACACCTTC. It codes for CASSPGGGYTF.

This chain uses TRBV6-6 with TRBJ1-5; D is undetermined. V was pared by 5 bases and J by 0 bases, with 11 bases between. The germline gives CDR1 MNHNY, CDR2 SVGAGI (reference sequence). The CDR3 sequence is 15 residues long. The CDR3 region has the DNA TGTGCCAGCAGTCAGACCCCGCGTAGCAATCAGCCCCAGCATTTT. Translated: CASSQTPRSNQPQHF.

V and J are TRBV7-9 and TRBJ1-6; D gene ambiguous. The CDR3 has 13 residues. Per the germline V gene, CDR1 is SEHNR and CDR2 is FQNEAQ (reference sequence). Trimming removed 1 base from V and 5 bases from J, with 3 bases in between. The chain's CDR3 is CASSLENNSPLHF. In DNA, the CDR3 is TGTGCCAGCAGCTTAGAAAATAATTCACCCCTCCACTTT.